Sequencing of this T cell receptor (beta chain) was carried out in a study of blood T cell repertoires in COVID-19. In the original analysis: Estimation of nucleated cell counts relied on the amplification of reference gene primers. Here immunoSEQ multiplex PCR was the method, and the copy in TCRdb shows in-frame clones only, minus some. V and J calls and clone size are copied from that table; D and trimming were computed from the DNA. The sample carries 65,000 to 85,000 clones, around nine tenths recorded once. The V end was cut by 6 bases, the J end by 4 bases, with 6 bases between. CDR3 length equals 10 residues. Germline assignment: CDR1 SQVTM and CDR2 ANQGSEA.

The clonotype originates from a human donor in a cohort sampled during active COVID-19. The V and J genes are TRBV29-1 and TRBJ1-2; D is unresolved. Sequenced material: peripheral blood. In nucleotides, the CDR3 is TGCAGCGTGGGAGGCTATGGCTACACCTTC. Encoded protein: CSVGGYGYTF.